This T cell receptor beta chain is drawn from a study of T cells after yellow fever vaccination. General study points: Weaker, the secondary response had a peak occurring faster, on day 5 versus 15. Among primary-vaccination clones, most reappeared after the booster, at 95% to 96% for CD4 and roughly 90% for CD8.

Comment on this clonotype: What it binds is not known.

TCRdb reanalysed the 5' RACE reads using MiXCR and keeps one entry per CDR3 protein. The data show 360,000 or so distinct CDR3 sequences, approximately 10% seen once. The sample consisted of PBMCs, taken on the day of the first yellow fever vaccination. This TCR derives from a man between 18 and 29 years old who received the YFV17D yellow fever vaccine.

CDR3 amino acids: CASSPTGSGYGYTF. The DNA of the CDR3 is TGTGCCAGCAGCCCGACAGGGTCTGGATATGGCTACACCTTC. The rearrangement joins TRBV12-3 or TRBV12-4 to TRBJ1-2; the match to TRBD1 covers 7 bases. The CDR3 covers 14 residues. Germline trimming cut 6 bases from V and 5 bases from J; bases unmatched to any gene: 9.